This T cell receptor beta chain was obtained from a study of CD8 T cells in ankylosing spondylitis (dated by TCRdb to 2016 to 2017). Regarding the research as a whole: The study profiled T cell receptor beta repertoires in healthy donors and ankylosing spondylitis patients to find disease-linked TCR variants. The full study cohort comprised 25 ankylosing spondylitis patients and 85 to 120 healthy donors. Samples of peripheral blood were taken, and for ankylosing spondylitis patients, synovial fluid was collected as well.

A word on this clonotype: Its antigen remains unidentified. Base qualities are missing; no much larger clone stands one base away.

This sample was sequenced with an Illumina HiSeq 2500. Quantitative 5'-RACE with molecular barcodes was the method used to prepare the TCR beta libraries. In the original analysis: A new computational method based on a probabilistic model of VDJ rearrangement was used to identify disease-linked TCR variants. Using fastp trimming at Q25 and MiXCR clonotype assembly, TCRdb reanalyzed the public sequencing data and kept in-frame beta chains. When rows share a CDR3 protein, they turn into one entry using the most common DNA and genes. The V and J calls follow TCRdb's processing rather than the paper's. Here the sample has roughly 220,000 distinct CDR3 sequences; 15% to 20% occur a single time. Jointly, the top ten make up roughly 46% of the sample. General study outcomes and caveats: A TCR beta motif made up of several highly homologous amino acid variants appeared to be characteristic of blood from ankylosing spondylitis patients. A CD8+ phenotype was shown by the disease-linked clones, which were found at relatively low frequencies in peripheral blood. According to the report, matched synovial fluid samples from ankylosing spondylitis patients were significantly enriched for the disease-linked clones. Some TCR beta motif variants had previously been reported in synovial fluid and blood of reactive arthritis patients, which suggested common disease-initiation mechanisms.

The clonotype comes from a male donor with ankylosing spondylitis. Sequenced sample: blood, either unsorted or a sorted T cell fraction (not recorded which).

The CDR3 amino acid sequence is: CASSLAGHVGEQFF. The DNA sequence is TGTGCCAGCAGCTTAGCCGGACATGTGGGTGAGCAGTTCTTC. The rearrangement combines TRBV7-9 with TRBJ2-1; 5 matching bases give a weak D call of TRBD1. CDR1 and CDR2, looked up from the germline V gene (reference sequence), are SEHNR and FQNEAQ. V loses 0 bases, J loses 9 bases, and the germline ends lie 12 bases apart. The CDR3 runs 14 amino acids, cysteine and phenylalanine included. Only the CDR3 DNA stays, 42 bases, in frame from base 1.